The rows below give T cell receptor beta chains drawn from one sample of a study of early T cells in non-severe SARS-CoV-2 infection. TCRdb re-called the 5' RACE reads through MiXCR, storing one row per CDR3 protein. The table has 55,000 to 65,000 distinct CDR3 sequences, under 12% seen once. The source material was whole blood. The receptors were sampled from an adult who was a healthcare worker with PCR-confirmed SARS-CoV-2 infection or an uninfected control (not recorded which). CDR3s include the opening cysteine and the closing phenylalanine or tryptophan. The order of the fields is clone size, D gene, V gene, J gene, CDR3 protein, CDR3 DNA. D genes are given only for firm matches. Size is omitted from some rows. Given values are once, few, many or a class for expanded clones.

size: -
D: TRBD2
V: TRBV25-1
J: TRBJ2-1
CDR3: CASSGSHGLAGSTYNEQFF
DNA: TGTGCCAGCAGTGGTTCCCACGGGTTAGCGGGCAGTACATACAATGAGCAGTTCTTC

size: many
D: -
V: TRBV19
J: TRBJ2-7
CDR3: CASSAYRSSYEQYF
DNA: TGTGCCAGTAGCGCATACAGAAGCTCCTACGAGCAGTACTTC

size: few
D: -
V: TRBV7-8
J: TRBJ2-2
CDR3: CASSFSITGELFF
DNA: TGTGCCAGCAGCTTTAGCATCACCGGGGAGCTGTTTTTT

size: -
D: TRBD2
V: TRBV9
J: TRBJ2-3
CDR3: CTSSAREGGPRSADTQYF
DNA: TGTACCAGCAGCGCCAGAGAGGGAGGGCCTCGGAGTGCAGATACGCAGTATTTT

size: -
D: -
V: TRBV29-1
J: TRBJ2-7
CDR3: CSVTDPAYEQYF
DNA: TGCAGCGTAACCGACCCTGCCTACGAGCAGTACTTC

size: few
D: -
V: TRBV12-3/TRBV12-4
J: TRBJ2-7
CDR3: CASALGQDYEQYF
DNA: TGTGCCAGCGCTTTGGGGCAGGACTACGAGCAGTACTTC

size: -
D: TRBD2
V: TRBV7-3
J: TRBJ2-3
CDR3: CATSSHLLAGEDDTQYF
DNA: TGTGCCACCAGCTCCCACCTCCTAGCGGGAGAGGATGATACGCAGTATTTT

size: many
D: TRBD2
V: TRBV7-3
J: TRBJ2-2
CDR3: CASSLSSGGTGELFF
DNA: TGTGCCAGCAGCTTGTCCAGCGGGGGCACCGGGGAGCTGTTTTTT

size: many
D: -
V: TRBV9
J: TRBJ2-5
CDR3: CASSVGNGRGETQYF
DNA: TGTGCCAGCAGCGTAGGGAATGGTCGGGGAGAGACCCAGTACTTC

size: few
D: -
V: TRBV27
J: TRBJ1-1
CDR3: CASSLGIGTEAFF
DNA: TGTGCCAGCAGTTTAGGTATTGGCACTGAAGCTTTCTTT

size: -
D: -
V: TRBV27
J: TRBJ2-1
CDR3: CASTIRITGVSYNEQFF
DNA: TGTGCCAGCACCATCCGGATTACCGGGGTCTCCTACAATGAGCAGTTCTTC

size: few
D: TRBD2
V: TRBV7-2
J: TRBJ2-3
CDR3: CASSLSGVGTDTQYF
DNA: TGTGCCAGCAGCCTTAGCGGGGTGGGGACAGATACGCAGTATTTT

size: -
D: -
V: TRBV10-1
J: TRBJ1-5
CDR3: CARELDQPQHF
DNA: TGCGCCAGGGAGCTTGATCAGCCCCAGCATTTT

size: few
D: TRBD2
V: TRBV5-1
J: TRBJ2-7
CDR3: CASSSGLAHYEQYF
DNA: TGCGCCAGCAGCTCCGGACTAGCCCACTACGAGCAGTACTTC

size: many
D: -
V: TRBV24-1
J: TRBJ1-2
CDR3: CATKTLGANYGYTF
DNA: TGTGCCACCAAAACACTCGGGGCTAACTATGGCTACACCTTC

size: few
D: TRBD1
V: TRBV12-5
J: TRBJ2-7
CDR3: CASGTGTVLSEQYF
DNA: TGTGCTAGTGGTACCGGGACAGTCCTAAGTGAGCAGTACTTC

size: -
D: TRBD1
V: TRBV7-2
J: TRBJ2-3
CDR3: CASSLRGQGMGTDTQYF
DNA: TGTGCCAGCAGCCTACGCGGACAGGGGATGGGCACAGATACGCAGTATTTT

size: -
D: -
V: TRBV4-3
J: TRBJ2-7
CDR3: CASSQEHSGRTYEQYF
DNA: TGCGCCAGCAGCCAAGAGCATTCGGGCAGAACCTACGAGCAGTACTTC

size: many
D: -
V: TRBV4-1
J: TRBJ1-1
CDR3: CASSQHHGFSRGTEAFF
DNA: TGCGCCAGCAGCCAGCATCATGGGTTTTCGAGGGGCACTGAAGCTTTCTTT

size: -
D: -
V: TRBV9
J: TRBJ2-5
CDR3: CASSVGQEQETQYF
DNA: TGTGCCAGCAGCGTAGGACAGGAGCAAGAGACCCAGTACTTC

size: many
D: -
V: TRBV2
J: TRBJ2-1
CDR3: CASSEFPGTNEQFF
DNA: TGTGCCAGCAGTGAATTCCCAGGGACGAATGAGCAGTTCTTC

size: few
D: TRBD2
V: TRBV20-1
J: TRBJ2-7
CDR3: CSARDWPSGASSYEQYF
DNA: TGCAGTGCTAGAGATTGGCCTAGCGGAGCGTCTTCCTACGAGCAGTACTTC

size: few
D: TRBD1
V: TRBV29-1
J: TRBJ1-1
CDR3: CSVSRGSTEAFF
DNA: TGCAGCGTATCCAGGGGGAGCACTGAAGCTTTCTTT